Listed below are T cell receptor beta chains from one sample, sequenced in a study of siplizumab effects on memory and regulatory T cells. Profiling relied on immunoSEQ multiplex PCR, and the TCRdb table lists in-frame clones only, not all of them. Among some 97,000 clones listed, 75% to 95% were seen once. The sequenced sample consisted of CD4+ T cells sorted from blood. The receptors were gathered from a human donor in good health. Some clones in this sample may be carry-over from other donors' samples. Both conserved end residues are part of each CDR3. D genes are given only for firm matches. The listing skips clone size in some rows; elsewhere it reads once, few, many or a size class.

v_call	j_call	d_call	clone_size	cdr3_nt	cdr3_aa
TRBV9	TRBJ2-3	NA	NA	TGTGCCAGCAGCCTTAGTGGGAATCCCGGCACAGATACGCAGTATTTT	CASSLSGNPGTDTQYF
TRBV29-1	TRBJ2-2	NA	NA	TGCAGCGTTGAAGATCTGACTAGGGCCGGGGAGCTGTTTTTT	CSVEDLTRAGELFF
TRBV28	TRBJ2-1	TRBD2	NA	TGTGCCAGCAGTTTATTGACTAGCGGGAGGGACAATGAGCAGTTCTTC	CASSLLTSGRDNEQFF
TRBV18	TRBJ2-7	TRBD2	once	TGTGCCAGCTCACCGGGACTAGCGGGAACCTACGAGCAGTACTTC	CASSPGLAGTYEQYF
TRBV11-3	TRBJ2-1	TRBD2	NA	TGTGCCAGCAGCTTAGTAGCGGGAGGAATCTCGGAGCAGTTCTTC	CASSLVAGGISEQFF
TRBV28	TRBJ1-2	TRBD1	NA	TGTGCCAGCAGGCCTGACGGGGACAGGGTTATGAGCGGCTACACCTTC	CASRPDGDRVMSGYTF
TRBV11-2	TRBJ2-7	NA	once	TGTGCCAGCAGCCGAGCGGGCAGCCTCTCCTACGAGCAGTACTTC	CASSRAGSLSYEQYF
TRBV10-3	TRBJ1-2	NA	NA	TGTGCCATCAGTGAGGACAGCCTTTACTATGGCTACACCTTC	CAISEDSLYYGYTF
TRBV5-1	TRBJ2-1	TRBD1	NA	TGCGCCAGCAGCTTTCAACTTCCGGGACAGGACTTTCGAAGCTCCTACAATGAGCAGTTCTTC	CASSFQLPGQDFRSSYNEQFF
TRBV6-4	TRBJ1-1	TRBD1	NA	TGTGCCAGCAGCCCGACAGGGAGGTCTGAAGCTTTCTTT	CASSPTGRSEAFF
TRBV30	TRBJ2-5	NA	NA	TGTGCCTGGAGTGTAATTTCGGGAGTTGGGGAGACCCAGTACTTC	CAWSVISGVGETQYF
TRBV28	TRBJ1-1	TRBD1	NA	TGTGCCAGCACCCCAGGGGGCACTGAAGCTTTCTTT	CASTPGGTEAFF
TRBV6-5	TRBJ2-7	TRBD1	NA	TGTGCCAGCAGCCGGACAGGGATCTACGAGCAGTACTTC	CASSRTGIYEQYF
TRBV29-1	TRBJ1-1	NA	NA	TGCAGCGTTGAAGAAAGAGGGAAATCCCCCTTGAACACTGAAGCTTTCTTT	CSVEERGKSPLNTEAFF
TRBV18	TRBJ2-1	TRBD2	NA	TGTGCCAGCTCACCTACGTTGCCGACTAGCCTAACCTACAATGAGCAGTTCTTC	CASSPTLPTSLTYNEQFF
TRBV14	TRBJ2-2	NA	NA	TGTGCCAGCAGCCAAGTTTGGACCGGGGAGCTGTTTTTT	CASSQVWTGELFF
TRBV27	TRBJ2-4	NA	NA	TGTGCCAGCAGTTTGACTCCGCGTCGGAGAACCCTAAACATTCAGTACTTC	CASSLTPRRRTLNIQYF
TRBV4-2	TRBJ2-3	TRBD2	NA	TGTGCCAGCAGCCAAGGGGGGGGACTAGCGAAAGATACGCAGTATTTT	CASSQGGGLAKDTQYF
TRBV18	TRBJ2-3	NA	NA	TGTGCCAGCTCCCTATGGCCTGGGGGGGGCCAAACAGATACGCAGTATTTT	CASSLWPGGGQTDTQYF
TRBV27	TRBJ2-6	NA	NA	TGTGCCAGCAGTGATACCTCTGGGGCCAACGTCCTGACTTTC	CASSDTSGANVLTF
TRBV27	TRBJ2-5	TRBD1	NA	TGTGCCAGCAGTTTCGACAGGGGCGGAGGAGAGACCCAGTACTTC	CASSFDRGGGETQYF
TRBV4-1	TRBJ1-5	TRBD1	NA	TGCGCCAGCAGCCAAGATCCTGGGGGGACAGGGAGGGCTCAGCCCCAGCATTTT	CASSQDPGGTGRAQPQHF
TRBV13	TRBJ2-5	TRBD1	NA	TGTGCCAGCAGATTGACAGGGGGCGGGGAGACCCAGTACTTC	CASRLTGGGETQYF